One sample yielded the 24 T cell receptor beta chains listed below, sequenced in a study of OX40 agonist ivuxolimab in advanced cancers. Sequencing was performed with immunoSEQ multiplex PCR; in TCRdb, only in-frame clones are kept and a portion is missing. The sample shows about 43,000 clones, approximately 90% of them seen only once. Sequences were derived from CD4+ or CD8+ T cells sorted from blood, sampled in a trial of the OX40 agonist ivuxolimab. These TCRs come from an adult with an advanced solid tumor such as melanoma, head and neck, liver or kidney cancer.

This clone came up once. The chain uses TRBV28 and TRBJ2-2; D unresolved. The CDR3 runs 12 residues. Germline values: CDR1 MDHEN, CDR2 SYDVKM. The V and J ends lost 3 bases and 6 bases respectively, with 5 bases between them. This CDR3 reads CASSLSAGELFF. The CDR3 DNA reads TGTGCCAGCAGTTTGTCCGCCGGGGAGCTGTTTTTT.

V is TRBV11-3 and J is TRBJ1-1, with 8 bases matching TRBD1. CDR1 SGHNT and CDR2 YENEEA come from the germline V gene. Trimming took 5 bases from V and 2 from J; bases not matched to a gene: 7. This CDR3 is built from 15 residues. The CDR3 protein is CASSPSGQGNTEAFF. CDR3 nucleotide sequence: TGTGCCAGCAGCCCTAGTGGACAGGGCAACACTGAAGCTTTCTTT.

The V and J genes are TRBV27 and TRBJ2-7; 7 bases fit TRBD1. The CDR3 spans 14 residues. J lost 4 bases, V lost 3 bases, and 6 bases had no gene match. Germline V lookup: CDR1 MNHEY, CDR2 SMNVEV (reference sequence). Here the CDR3 DNA reads TGTGCCAGCAGTTTCAGTGACAGGGATTACGAGCAGTACTTC. Translating gives CASSFSDRDYEQYF.

This sequence joins TRBV4-1 and TRBJ2-1; no definite D call. Germline V gives CDR1 MGHRA, CDR2 YSYEKL. The CDR3 is 14 amino acids. Trimming removed 0 bases at V and 4 bases at J, with 7 bases between. The CDR3 region has the DNA TGCGCCAGCAGCCAAGATGTCAAGTACAATGAGCAGTTCTTC. It codes for CASSQDVKYNEQFF.

V and J are TRBV18 and TRBJ1-1; 8 bases agree with TRBD1. Germline V gives CDR1 KGHSH, CDR2 LQKENI. V lost 4 bases and J lost 1; bases outside the gene matches: 8. The CDR3 sequence is 16 residues long. CDR3 loop: CASSLQGAGRNTEAFF. The CDR3 nucleotides are TGTGCCAGCTCACTCCAGGGGGCGGGACGGAACACTGAAGCTTTCTTT.

The gene calls are TRBV12-2 and TRBJ2-1; TRBD2, the table's D call, was not compared with the DNA. TRBV12-2 is noted as a pseudogene. This CDR3 contains 16 residues. The CDR3 DNA follows: TGTGCAAGTCGCTTAGCGCTGACTAGAAAGTACAATGAGCAGTTCTTC. This encodes CASRLALTRKYNEQFF.

The rearrangement uses TRBV2 and TRBJ1-2, with TRBD1 matching over 7 bases. Germline V gives CDR1 SNHLY, CDR2 FYNNEI. Unmatched junction bases numbered 14, after V lost 3 bases and J lost 4 bases. This CDR3 is 17 amino acids long. CDR3 DNA: TGTGCCAGCAGTGAGGCACTCGACAGGGAACCCCCCTATGGCTACACCTTC. This codes for CASSEALDREPPYGYTF.

A single count supports this clone. The chain has TRBV7-9 and TRBJ1-4; D gene uncertain. In germline, CDR1 is SEHNR, CDR2 FQNEAQ (reference sequence). The CDR3 runs 15 residues. V lost 2 bases, J lost 5 bases, and 12 bases lay in between. In nucleotides, the CDR3 is TGTGCCAGCAGCTTATTAGCACACACGAATGAAAAACTGTTTTTT. It is translated as CASSLLAHTNEKLFF.

The chain employs TRBV2 and TRBJ1-2; D remains ambiguous. The germline V and J ends were trimmed by 7 bases and 0 bases, with 9 bases remaining between them. The CDR3 is 13 residues long. CDR1 is SNHLY and CDR2 is FYNNEI in the germline V gene. The CDR3 protein is CASKEEPNYGYTF. The DNA for the CDR3 is TGTGCCAGCAAAGAGGAACCTAACTATGGCTACACCTTC.

This clone showed up just a few times. The V and J genes are TRBV28 and TRBJ1-1; D is unclear. Germline CDR1 is MDHEN and CDR2 is SYDVKM. This CDR3 has 13 amino acids. The germline V and J ends were trimmed by 3 bases and 0 bases, with 5 bases remaining between them. CDR3 loop: CASSFNLNTEAFF. The DNA for the CDR3 is TGTGCCAGCAGTTTCAATTTGAACACTGAAGCTTTCTTT.

This chain uses TRBV2 with TRBJ2-7; 11 nucleotides match TRBD2. The CDR3 is 14 amino acids. After removal of 4 bases from V and 5 bases from J, the junction contained 4 bases not matched to a gene. Germline CDR1 SNHLY, CDR2 FYNNEI. The CDR3 sequence: CASSGGLAVHEQYF. CDR3 DNA: TGTGCCAGCAGTGGGGGACTAGCGGTCCACGAGCAGTACTTC.

This clone came up once. The chain links TRBV15 to TRBJ2-7; D is perhaps TRBD1 or TRBD2 (5 bases each). The CDR3 spans 16 residues. CDR1 LNHNV and CDR2 YYDKDF come from the germline V gene (reference sequence). V was shortened by 6 bases and J by 3 bases, with 21 bases between the two germline ends. CDR3 in amino acids: CATSQCPGAACYEQYF. The CDR3 DNA is TGTGCCACCAGTCAATGCCCCGGGGCAGCTTGCTACGAGCAGTACTTC. The full variable domain, its missing parts supplied by reference TRBV15 and TRBJ2-7, is DAMVIQNPRYQVTQFGKPVTLSCSQTLNHNVMYWYQQKSSQAPKLLFHYYDKDFNNEADTPDNFQSRRPNTSFCFLDIRSPGLGDTAMYLCATSQCPGAACYEQYFGPGTRLTVT.

The count of this clone is one. The chain is built from TRBV19 and TRBJ2-2; D might be TRBD2 (5 bases). Germline loops: CDR1 LNHDA, CDR2 SQIVND (reference sequence). This CDR3 spans 13 amino acids. Trimming removed 9 bases from V and 1 base from J, with 9 bases in between. CDR3: CASERRNTGELFF. In DNA form, the CDR3 reads TGTGCCAGCGAGCGGCGGAACACCGGGGAGCTGTTTTTT.

This chain joins TRBV7-2 and TRBJ2-6; D is possibly TRBD1 (5 bases). There are 18 residues in the CDR3. CDR1 SGHTA and CDR2 FQGNSA come from the germline V gene. V lost 5 bases and J lost 0, with 17 bases in between. CDR3 in DNA: TGTGCCAGCAGCCGCCTCCAGGGTTGGGGCTCTGGGGCCAACGTCCTGACTTTC. As protein: CASSRLQGWGSGANVLTF.

The chain is built from TRBV19 and TRBJ2-7; no firm D call. The V gene's germline CDR1 is LNHDA and CDR2 SQIVND (reference sequence). Deletions cut 5 bases from V and 4 bases from J, with 9 bases between. The CDR3 has 12 amino acids. The CDR3 coding sequence is TGTGCCAGTAGTTCAGACCGATACGAGCAGTACTTC. This gives the protein CASSSDRYEQYF.

The rearrangement uses TRBV4-1 and TRBJ1-1; D unresolved. V was cut by 1 base and J by 2 bases, with 14 bases left in between. The V gene's germline CDR1 is MGHRA and CDR2 YSYEKL. There are 16 residues in the CDR3. CDR3 protein: CASSQVLGRGNTEAFF. As DNA, the CDR3 is TGCGCCAGCAGCCAAGTCCTTGGACGAGGTAACACTGAAGCTTTCTTT.

Only a few counts were recorded for this clone. The V call is TRBV4-2, the J call TRBJ2-7; no reliable D call. V was pared by 3 bases and J by 4 bases, with 13 bases between. This CDR3 comprises 14 residues. Germline CDR1 reads LGHNA; CDR2 reads YNFKEQ. CDR3 sequence: CASSQARSGYEQYF. The CDR3 DNA follows: TGTGCCAGCAGCCAGGCCAGATCGGGTTACGAGCAGTACTTC.

Notes on this clone: Germline and junction disagree at one end, which may indicate a read error. This chain joins TRBV29-1 and TRBJ2-1; tentative D call: TRBD1 (6 bases). The CDR3 covers 11 residues. CDR1 is SQVTM and CDR2 is ANQGSEA in the germline V gene. CDR3 residues: CSVEGGREQFF. DNA for the CDR3: TGCAGCGTGGAAGGGGGACGGGAGCAGTTCTTC.

V usage is TRBV9 and J usage is TRBJ2-7; D possibly corresponds to TRBD1 (5 bases). V gave up 4 bases and J gave up 1 base, with 12 bases separating them. Germline assignment: CDR1 SGDLS and CDR2 YYNGEE. This CDR3 is built from 14 residues. The CDR3: CASSPTTGSYEQYF. Written as DNA, the CDR3 is TGTGCCAGCAGCCCTACCACAGGATCCTACGAGCAGTACTTC.

The CDR3 sequence is CASSESERGFSYEQYF. The CDR3, as DNA: TGTGCCAGCAGTGAATCCGAGCGGGGATTCTCCTACGAGCAGTACTTC. This rearrangement joins TRBV2 to TRBJ2-7; TRBD2 matches at 7 bases. Germline lookup yields CDR1 SNHLY and CDR2 FYNNEI. This CDR3 is built from 16 residues. V gave up 2 bases and J gave up 0 bases; unmatched junction bases: 7. The whole variable domain, remainder taken from reference TRBV2 and TRBJ2-7, is EPEVTQTPSHQVTQMGQEVILRCVPISNHLYFYWYRQILGQKVEFLVSFYNNEISEKSEIFDDQFSVERPDGSNFTLKIRSTKLEDSAMYFCASSESERGFSYEQYFGPGTRLTVT.

J is TRBJ2-1 and V is TRBV5-1; 13 positions agree with TRBD2. Germline V lookup: CDR1 SGHRS, CDR2 YFSETQ. The CDR3 totals 18 residues. Trimming cost V 4 bases and J 0 bases; bases outside gene matches: 7. CDR3 bases: TGCGCCAGCAGCAGTTCACTAGCGGGGGGGATCTCCTACAATGAGCAGTTCTTC. Its translation: CASSSSLAGGISYNEQFF.

The rearrangement uses TRBV19 and TRBJ2-1; D uncertain. This CDR3 region has 15 residues. Trimming cost V 7 bases and J 6 bases, with 19 bases left between them. Germline values: CDR1 LNHDA, CDR2 SQIVND (reference sequence). The CDR3: CASNPLGMSFNEQFF. CDR3 in DNA: TGTGCCAGTAATCCTTTGGGAATGAGCTTCAATGAGCAGTTCTTC.

The V call is TRBV5-6, the J call TRBJ2-7; 10 bases fit TRBD2. Trimming removed 4 bases from V and 4 bases from J; junction bases left unmatched: 11. Germline CDR1 is SGHDT and CDR2 is YYEEEE. The CDR3 has 16 residues. CDR3 residues: CASSAIAGGFRYEQYF. In nucleotides, the CDR3 is TGTGCCAGCAGCGCGATAGCGGGAGGTTTTAGATACGAGCAGTACTTC.

This chain connects TRBV27 to TRBJ2-1; D not certain. This CDR3 contains 12 residues. Germline V gene data show CDR1 as MNHEY and CDR2 as SMNVEV (reference sequence). V lost 4 bases, J lost 8 bases, and 9 bases lay in between. CDR3 loop: CASSSWWDEQFF. The CDR3 DNA sequence: TGTGCCAGCAGTTCGTGGTGGGATGAGCAGTTCTTC.